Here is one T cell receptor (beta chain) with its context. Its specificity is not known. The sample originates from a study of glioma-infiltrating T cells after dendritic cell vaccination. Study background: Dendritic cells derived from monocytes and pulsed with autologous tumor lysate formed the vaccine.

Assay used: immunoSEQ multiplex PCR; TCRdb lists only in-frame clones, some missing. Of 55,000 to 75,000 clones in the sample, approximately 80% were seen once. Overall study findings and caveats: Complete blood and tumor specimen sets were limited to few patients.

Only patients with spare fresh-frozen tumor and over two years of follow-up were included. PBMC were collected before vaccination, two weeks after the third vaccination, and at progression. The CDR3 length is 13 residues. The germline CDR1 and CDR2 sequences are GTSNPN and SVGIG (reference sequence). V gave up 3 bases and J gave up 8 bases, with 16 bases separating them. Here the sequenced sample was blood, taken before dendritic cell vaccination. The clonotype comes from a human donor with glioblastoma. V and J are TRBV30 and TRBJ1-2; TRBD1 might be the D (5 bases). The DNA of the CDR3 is TGTGCCTGGAGGGGACTCGGAGGAGAAGGCTACACCTTC. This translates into CAWRGLGGEGYTF.